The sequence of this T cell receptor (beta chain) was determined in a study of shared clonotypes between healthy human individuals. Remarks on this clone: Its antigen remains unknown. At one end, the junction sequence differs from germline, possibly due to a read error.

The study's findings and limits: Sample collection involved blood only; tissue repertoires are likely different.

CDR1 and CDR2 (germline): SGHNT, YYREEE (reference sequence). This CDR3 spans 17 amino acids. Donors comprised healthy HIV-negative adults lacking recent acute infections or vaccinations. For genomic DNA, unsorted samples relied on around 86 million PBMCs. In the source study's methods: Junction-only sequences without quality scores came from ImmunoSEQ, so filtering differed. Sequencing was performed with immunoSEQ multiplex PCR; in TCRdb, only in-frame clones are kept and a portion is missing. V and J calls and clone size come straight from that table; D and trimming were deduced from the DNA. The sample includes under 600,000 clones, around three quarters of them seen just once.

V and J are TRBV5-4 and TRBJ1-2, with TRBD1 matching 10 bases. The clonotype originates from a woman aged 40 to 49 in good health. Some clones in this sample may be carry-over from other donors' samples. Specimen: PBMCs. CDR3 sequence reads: CASSQGTGAASNYGYTF. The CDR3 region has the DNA TGCGCCAGCAGCCAGGGGACAGGGGCGGCATCAAACTATGGCTACACCTTC.